These T cell receptor beta chains were read from a single sample in a study of OX40 agonist ivuxolimab in advanced cancers. Data came from immunoSEQ multiplex PCR; TCRdb stores just in-frame clones and leaves some out. This table has 69,000 or so clones, approximately 87% appearing once. The material sequenced was CD4+ or CD8+ T cells sorted from blood, taken in a trial of the OX40 agonist ivuxolimab. The receptor source for this set is an adult with an advanced solid tumor such as melanoma, head and neck, liver or kidney cancer. The CDR3 runs from the conserved cysteine through the conserved F or W. Each record gives: V gene, J gene, D gene, CDR3 protein. D genes are given only for firm matches.

v_call: TRBV10-3
j_call: TRBJ1-5
d_call: TRBD1
cdr3_aa: CAISEQGGNQPQHF

v_call: TRBV7-6
j_call: TRBJ2-5
d_call: TRBD1
cdr3_aa: CASSGYRGPQETQYF

v_call: TRBV7-2
j_call: TRBJ1-5
d_call: .
cdr3_aa: CASSFLGDFRQPQHF

v_call: TRBV19
j_call: TRBJ1-1
d_call: TRBD1
cdr3_aa: CASSGTTGRIAEAFF

v_call: TRBV2
j_call: TRBJ1-4
d_call: .
cdr3_aa: CASTLMSEWEKLFF

v_call: TRBV15
j_call: TRBJ1-2
d_call: .
cdr3_aa: CATSRDPGVLYGYTF

v_call: TRBV7-3
j_call: TRBJ1-2
d_call: TRBD1
cdr3_aa: CASSPTGGSGYTF

v_call: TRBV5-6
j_call: TRBJ1-5
d_call: .
cdr3_aa: CASSFGGGYSNQPQHF

v_call: TRBV7-9
j_call: TRBJ2-1
d_call: .
cdr3_aa: CASSLVDEQFF

v_call: TRBV11-2
j_call: TRBJ1-2
d_call: .
cdr3_aa: CASSLRANYGYTF

v_call: TRBV23-1
j_call: TRBJ2-7
d_call: .
cdr3_aa: CASSPHEQYF

v_call: TRBV29-1
j_call: TRBJ2-7
d_call: TRBD2
cdr3_aa: CSAGLALSSYEQYF

v_call: TRBV4-1
j_call: TRBJ2-1
d_call: .
cdr3_aa: CASSRTAFGSYNEQFF

v_call: TRBV25-1
j_call: TRBJ2-5
d_call: TRBD1
cdr3_aa: CASGGQGRQTQYF

v_call: TRBV2
j_call: TRBJ2-2
d_call: TRBD1
cdr3_aa: CASFRTGEPGELFF

v_call: TRBV7-2
j_call: TRBJ2-7
d_call: .
cdr3_aa: CASSLVWTWGSEQYF

v_call: TRBV6-1
j_call: TRBJ2-7
d_call: .
cdr3_aa: CASTIRGGFGYEQYF

v_call: TRBV6-6
j_call: TRBJ2-7
d_call: .
cdr3_aa: CASSRLAYEQYF

v_call: TRBV9
j_call: TRBJ2-2
d_call: .
cdr3_aa: CASSSPGTPMGPGELFF

v_call: TRBV18
j_call: TRBJ1-3
d_call: .
cdr3_aa: CASSPPTGRGNTIYF

v_call: TRBV29-1
j_call: TRBJ2-3
d_call: .
cdr3_aa: CSVEETADTQYF

v_call: TRBV7-2
j_call: TRBJ1-5
d_call: .
cdr3_aa: CASSFNWAGDQPQHF

v_call: TRBV2
j_call: TRBJ2-5
d_call: .
cdr3_aa: CASSERTLRQQYF

v_call: TRBV5-4
j_call: TRBJ2-2
d_call: TRBD2
cdr3_aa: CASSPGTSGSNTGELFF

v_call: TRBV7-9
j_call: TRBJ2-3
d_call: .
cdr3_aa: CASSLETGYDYDTQYF

v_call: TRBV30
j_call: TRBJ2-1
d_call: TRBD2
cdr3_aa: CAWSVSLAGYYNEQFF

v_call: TRBV28
j_call: TRBJ2-5
d_call: .
cdr3_aa: CASSLNSPGWETQYF

v_call: TRBV29-1
j_call: TRBJ2-3
d_call: TRBD2
cdr3_aa: CSVEGGRGGLAGGDTQYF

v_call: TRBV19
j_call: TRBJ1-1
d_call: .
cdr3_aa: CASAGTRGVNTEAFF

v_call: TRBV7-9
j_call: TRBJ1-2
d_call: .
cdr3_aa: CASSFGQNYGYTF

v_call: TRBV5-5
j_call: TRBJ1-5
d_call: TRBD1
cdr3_aa: CASSLEDRGVVGWHF

v_call: TRBV6-6
j_call: TRBJ2-5
d_call: .
cdr3_aa: CASSYFWPPQETQYF

v_call: TRBV15
j_call: TRBJ1-1
d_call: TRBD1
cdr3_aa: CATSTSTGGITEAFF

v_call: TRBV7-2
j_call: TRBJ2-1
d_call: .
cdr3_aa: CASSLWAAYNEQFF

v_call: TRBV2
j_call: TRBJ1-6
d_call: TRBD1
cdr3_aa: CATRDSRNSPLHF

v_call: TRBV7-2
j_call: TRBJ2-7
d_call: .
cdr3_aa: CASSPRHNEQYF

v_call: TRBV4-1
j_call: TRBJ2-3
d_call: TRBD1
cdr3_aa: CASSLWQGADSDTQYF

v_call: TRBV5-1
j_call: TRBJ2-5
d_call: .
cdr3_aa: CASARPAGEGETQYF

v_call: TRBV7-2
j_call: TRBJ1-4
d_call: .
cdr3_aa: CASSLSEKLFF

v_call: TRBV5-1
j_call: TRBJ1-2
d_call: .
cdr3_aa: CASSLDTNYGYTF

v_call: TRBV18
j_call: TRBJ1-6
d_call: TRBD1
cdr3_aa: CASSSGQPVNSPLHF

v_call: TRBV6-1
j_call: TRBJ2-1
d_call: TRBD2
cdr3_aa: CASSGLLAGGSEQFF

v_call: TRBV6-1
j_call: TRBJ1-6
d_call: .
cdr3_aa: CASSEAGWNSPLHF

v_call: TRBV9
j_call: TRBJ1-4
d_call: TRBD1
cdr3_aa: CASSESSPGQANEKLFF

v_call: TRBV27
j_call: TRBJ2-3
d_call: .
cdr3_aa: CASTLKNTQYF

v_call: TRBV5-1
j_call: TRBJ1-1
d_call: TRBD1
cdr3_aa: CASRGQGASTEAFF

v_call: TRBV18
j_call: TRBJ1-3
d_call: .
cdr3_aa: CASSPPAGSGNTIYF

v_call: TRBV30
j_call: TRBJ1-2
d_call: .
cdr3_aa: CAWSVMGFTNYGYTF

v_call: TRBV28
j_call: TRBJ1-5
d_call: .
cdr3_aa: CASSLPLYQPQHF

v_call: TRBV5-4
j_call: TRBJ1-1
d_call: TRBD1
cdr3_aa: CASSPGQGPGTEAFF

v_call: TRBV7-9
j_call: TRBJ1-6
d_call: TRBD1
cdr3_aa: CASSLAGTGGSPLHF

v_call: TRBV7-3
j_call: TRBJ2-3
d_call: .
cdr3_aa: CASSLSGSSTDTQYF

v_call: TRBV6-5
j_call: .
d_call: TRBD2
cdr3_aa: CATGASGSLYEQYF